This T cell receptor beta chain was profiled in a study of PD-L1 blockade in urothelial cancer. Time point noted: peripheral blood 6 weeks after treatment start. The patients' disease, urothelial carcinoma, was locally advanced or metastatic. Only in-frame clones appear in the TCRdb table, and some are missing; sequencing was by immunoSEQ multiplex PCR. Of about 36,000 clones in the sample, about 80% are singletons; the top ten hold roughly a tenth. V was shortened by 3 bases and J by 1 base, with 4 bases between the two germline ends. Germline assignment: CDR1 ENHRY and CDR2 SYGVKD. CDR3 length equals 12 residues.

This chain links TRBV10-3 with TRBJ2-7, with no clear D. This sequence was found in a man aged 40-50 years with urothelial cancer. The sample in question was PBMCs, obtained around atezolizumab (anti-PD-L1) treatment. CDR3 DNA: TGTGCCATCAGTGACAAATCCTACGAGCAGTACTTC. As protein: CAISDKSYEQYF.